The 26 T cell receptor beta chains reported below all come from one sample, sequenced in a study of blood T cells in healthy people across ages. Combining a sample-barcoded 5' primer with a J-beta primer mix, a second PCR ran for about 6 to 12 cycles. TCRdb reprocessed the 5' RACE reads via MiXCR and lists one record per CDR3 protein. The data contain about 1.8 million distinct CDR3 sequences, roughly 52% of them seen just once; the ten biggest clones take up 2.1%. The source material was blood. The receptors shown here come from a woman between 40 and 50 years old in good health.

The table lists this clonotype with many counts. V gene TRBV7-2 combines with J gene TRBJ2-7, with D perhaps TRBD1 or TRBD2 (6 bases each). Per the germline V gene, CDR1 is SGHTA and CDR2 is FQGNSA. The V gene lost 0 bases and the J gene lost 2 bases, with 8 bases spanning the gap. The CDR3 totals 14 residues. The CDR3 bases are TGTGCCAGCAGCTTAGCGGAGGGGGCCTACGAGCAGTACTTC. Protein: CASSLAEGAYEQYF.

The V and J genes are TRBV20-1 and TRBJ2-7, with TRBD1 matching over 8 bases. The CDR3 loop spans 15 amino acids. Per germline, CDR1 DFQATT and CDR2 SNEGSKA (reference sequence). The CDR3 loop is CSAPPSDRVGYEQYV. The DNA of the CDR3 is TGCAGCGCCCCGCCCTCGGACAGGGTCGGCTACGAGCAGTACGTC.

The rearrangement links TRBV20-1 to TRBJ2-5; possible D gene TRBD1, 5 bases. The CDR3 is made up of 14 amino acids. Germline CDR1 is DFQATT and CDR2 is SNEGSKA (reference sequence). V lost 3 bases and J 2 bases, leaving 13 bases between the germline ends. CDR3 sequence: CSASTDSRQETQYF. As DNA, the CDR3 is TGCAGTGCTAGTACAGACAGTCGACAAGAGACCCAGTACTTC.

Here the CDR3 reads CASDFDRVVKNIQYF. Here the CDR3 DNA reads TGTGCCAGCGATTTCGATAGGGTAGTCAAAAACATTCAGTACTTC. This chain connects TRBV6-1 to TRBJ2-4, with unresolved D. V lost 8 bases and J lost 3, with 17 bases in between. The CDR3 is 15 amino acids. The germline V gene encodes CDR1 MNHNS and CDR2 SASEGT.

This clonotype was detected only a few times. The J gene is TRBJ2-7, the V gene TRBV5-1; 7 bases fit TRBD1. The CDR3 is 16 amino acids. Germline loops: CDR1 SGHRS, CDR2 YFSETQ. Trimming cost V 3 bases and J 6 bases; bases outside gene matches: 15. Here the CDR3 reads CASSSLTQSTGAEQYF. The CDR3 DNA is TGCGCCAGCAGCTCCCTCACCCAGTCAACAGGGGCCGAGCAGTACTTC.

The chain combines TRBV20-1 with TRBJ2-5, with D possibly TRBD2 on 6 matching bases. V dropped 3 bases and J dropped 1 base, with 15 bases sitting between them. CDR3 size: 15 residues. The germline V gene encodes CDR1 DFQATT and CDR2 SNEGSKA (reference sequence). In nucleotides, the CDR3 is TGCAGTGCTAGTAGGCGTCACGGGGGCCAAGAGACCCAGTACTTC. This codes for CSASRRHGGQETQYF.

Notes on this clonotype: An end of the junction differs from the germline gene, which may be a read error. The chain couples TRBV7-2 to TRBJ2-3; 8 bases are a match to TRBD2. This CDR3 is 15 amino acids long. The germline CDR1 and CDR2 sequences are SGHTA and FQGNSA. The CDR3 DNA follows: TGTGCCAGCAGCTTGAAAGCGGGGGTTACAGGTACGCAGTATTTT. Protein: CASSLKAGVTGTQYF. Looking up the rest from reference TRBV7-2 and TRBJ2-3 gives the full variable domain: GAGVSQSPSNKVTEKGKDVELRCDPISGHTALYWYRQSLGQGLEFLIYFQGNSAPDKSGLPSDRFSAERTGGSVSTLTIQRTQQEDSAVYLCASSLKAGVTGTQYFGPGTRLTVL.

The genes are TRBV20-1 and TRBJ2-3; 11 bases are a match to TRBD2. This CDR3 comprises 14 residues. Germline CDR1 and CDR2: DFQATT and SNEGSKA (reference sequence). Unmatched junction bases numbered 5, after V lost 4 bases and J lost 5 bases. The CDR3 DNA follows: TGCAGTGCTATACTAGCGGGGGTTATAGATACGCAGTATTTT. Its translation is CSAILAGVIDTQYF.

V usage is TRBV6-5 and J usage is TRBJ1-1, with 7 bases lining up with TRBD1. The V segment lost 6 bases and the J segment 4 bases; nucleotides outside the gene matches: 5. The CDR3 totals 13 residues. Germline V gene lookup returns CDR1 MNHEY and CDR2 SVGAGI. The CDR3 loop is CASSVPGGTEAFF. The DNA for the CDR3 is TGTGCCAGCAGCGTTCCAGGGGGCACTGAAGCTTTCTTT.

This clonotype was picked up one time. A clone one base away is much larger, so this may be a read error. V is TRBV6-6 and J is TRBJ2-7; TRBD2 might be the D (6 bases). The end of the DNA fits TRBJ2-5 better, so the J call may be wrong. The CDR3 is 12 residues long. The germline V gene encodes CDR1 MNHNY and CDR2 SVGAGI (reference sequence). The CDR3 DNA reads as TGTGCCAGCAGGCGGGACCTAGAGACCCAGTACTTC. It yields the protein CASRRDLETQYF.

The rearrangement uses TRBV6-2 or TRBV6-3 and TRBJ1-1; 10 positions agree with TRBD1. The germline CDR1 and CDR2 sequences are MNHEY and SVGEGT. V shed 4 bases and J 1 base; nucleotides not matched to a gene: 9. CDR3 length: 17 amino acids. The DNA for the CDR3 is TGTGCCAGCAGTTGGCGGGGACAGGGGCTGACGAACACTGAAGCTTTCTTT. This gives the protein CASSWRGQGLTNTEAFF.

In this sample, this clonotype turned up a few times. The rearrangement uses TRBV7-2 and TRBJ2-7; 9 bases are a match to TRBD1. V shed 5 bases and J 3 bases; nucleotides not matched to a gene: 8. The CDR3 extends over 15 amino acids. Germline CDR1 and CDR2: SGHTA and FQGNSA. DNA of the CDR3: TGTGCCAGCAGCCGGGGACAGGGCGGTAACTACGAGCAGTACTTC. Protein product: CASSRGQGGNYEQYF.

The gene calls are TRBV28 and TRBJ2-1; unclear D gene. V was pared by 6 bases and J by 9 bases, with 9 bases between. The CDR3 runs to 11 residues. Germline V CDR1 and CDR2: MDHEN, SYDVKM. CDR3 in DNA: TGTGCCAGCAGGAACTCGCTTGAGCAGTTCTTC. Translating it yields CASRNSLEQFF.

Details on this clonotype: Given a much more abundant clone one base away, this may be a read error. The chain links TRBV4-1 to TRBJ2-5; D is perhaps TRBD1 or TRBD2 (5 bases each). Trimming pared 5 bases from V and 3 bases from J, leaving 10 bases between. Looked up from germline, CDR1 is MGHRA and CDR2 is YSYEKL. The length of the CDR3 is 13 residues. In nucleotides, the CDR3 is TGCGCCAGCAGCTGTTTGGGGGAAGAGACCCAGTACTTC. This gives the protein CASSCLGEETQYF.

As DNA, the CDR3 is TGTGCCACCAGCAGAGGGCTAGTCAATGAGCAGTTCTTC. Translating it yields CATSRGLVNEQFF. The genes are TRBV15 and TRBJ2-1; the D is unclear. The germline gives CDR1 LNHNV, CDR2 YYDKDF (reference sequence). The V end lost 1 base, the J end lost 6 bases, and 7 bases lay between the germline ends. The CDR3 sequence is 13 residues long.

This clonotype was seen only a few times. V and J are TRBV5-1 and TRBJ2-5; D is possibly TRBD1 (5 bases). The CDR3 extends over 15 amino acids. The germline V and J ends were trimmed by 0 bases and 2 bases, with 11 bases remaining between them. Germline loops: CDR1 SGHRS, CDR2 YFSETQ. The CDR3 sequence: CASSLVVGQQETQYF. CDR3 in DNA: TGCGCCAGCAGCTTGGTGGTGGGGCAGCAAGAGACCCAGTACTTC.

The chain recombines TRBV9 with TRBJ2-5, with D perhaps being TRBD1 or TRBD2 (7 bases each). The V and J ends lost 4 bases and 11 bases respectively, with 24 bases between them. This CDR3 comprises 15 residues. CDR1 SGDLS and CDR2 YYNGEE come from the germline V gene. The CDR3 bases are TGTGCCAGCAGCTATCAGGGGGGGGGAACTGGTGAGCAGTACTTC. Encoded protein: CASSYQGGGTGEQYF.

For the CDR3, the DNA is TGTGCCAGCATGTTGCTCAGCTCTGGGGCCAACGTCCTGACTTTC. Its protein is CASMLLSSGANVLTF. The chain is built from TRBV27 and TRBJ2-6; no definite D call. CDR1 MNHEY and CDR2 SMNVEV come from the germline V gene (reference sequence). This CDR3 is built from 15 residues. The germline V and J ends were trimmed by 7 bases and 0 bases, with 10 bases remaining between them.

CDR3 protein: CASSESMTGLGSPLHF. CDR3 coding DNA: TGTGCCAGCAGCGAAAGTATGACAGGGTTAGGGTCACCCCTCCACTTT. The rearrangement joins TRBV9 to TRBJ1-6; TRBD1 agrees at 7 bases. The V gene's germline CDR1 is SGDLS and CDR2 YYNGEE. V gave up 3 bases and J gave up 10 bases; unmatched junction bases: 13. The CDR3 is 16 residues long.

This chain joins TRBV6-2 or TRBV6-3 and TRBJ1-5; D may be TRBD1 (6 bases). Trimming pared 7 bases from V and 1 base from J, leaving 17 bases between. This CDR3 region has 16 residues. Germline-derived CDR1 and CDR2 are MNHEY and SVGEGT. The chain's CDR3 is CASTPYGGPSNQPQHF. In nucleotides, the CDR3 is TGTGCCAGCACCCCCTACGGGGGCCCGAGCAATCAGCCCCAGCATTTT.

Only a few counts were recorded for this clonotype. The rearrangement links TRBV12-5 to TRBJ2-5; a possible D gene is TRBD2 (6 bases). With 3 bases removed from V and 2 bases from J, the gap between germline ends came to 19 bases. CDR3 size: 17 residues. Germline V gene data show CDR1 as LGHNT and CDR2 as FRNRAP. The CDR3 coding sequence is TGTGCTAGTGGTTTTAAACCCCCCGGAGGGCCGCAAGAGACCCAGTACTTC. Translating it yields CASGFKPPGGPQETQYF.

The chain uses TRBV20-1 and TRBJ2-7; TRBD2 agrees at 7 bases. V lost 6 bases to trimming and J lost 4 bases; unmatched junction nucleotides: 9. The length of the CDR3 is 13 residues. Germline loops: CDR1 DFQATT, CDR2 SNEGSKA (reference sequence). Here the CDR3 reads CSAQHGLVYEQYF. In DNA form, the CDR3 reads TGCAGTGCGCAGCATGGACTAGTGTACGAGCAGTACTTC.

This clonotype has only a few counts. This chain links TRBV9 with TRBJ2-3, with 8 bases that match TRBD2. The CDR3 runs 15 residues. Germline CDR1 and CDR2: SGDLS and YYNGEE. J gave up 2 bases and V 8 bases, and 10 bases lay outside the gene matches. CDR3 amino acids: CASSRAGGDTDTQYF. For the CDR3, the DNA is TGTGCCAGTTCACGGGCGGGGGGCGACACAGATACGCAGTATTTT.

The rearrangement links TRBV6-6 to TRBJ2-5; D gene uncertain. This CDR3 spans 14 amino acids. V was trimmed by 0 bases and J by 5 bases, leaving 10 bases between them. Germline values: CDR1 MNHNY, CDR2 SVGAGI (reference sequence). The CDR3 sequence is CASSYSIQLETQYF. The CDR3 DNA sequence: TGTGCCAGCAGTTACTCGATCCAATTGGAGACCCAGTACTTC.

This clonotype showed up just a few times. V is TRBV10-3 and J is TRBJ1-2; 7 bases align to TRBD1. Germline assignment: CDR1 ENHRY and CDR2 SYGVKD. With V trimmed by 6 bases and J by 1 base, 11 bases remained unmatched. The CDR3 is 16 residues long. CDR3 in amino acids: CAIRGTAISNNYGYTF. The CDR3 DNA is TGTGCCATCAGAGGGACAGCTATCTCTAATAACTATGGCTACACCTTC.

This clonotype occurred a few times. J is TRBJ1-6 and V is TRBV9; D is unclear. This CDR3 region has 14 residues. Per germline, CDR1 SGDLS and CDR2 YYNGEE. With 4 bases removed from V and 11 bases from J, the gap between germline ends came to 16 bases. The CDR3 region has the DNA TGTGCCAGCAGCTCCTCCGGCTCGAATCCACCCCTCCACTTT. It is translated as CASSSSGSNPPLHF. The variable domain in full, completed from reference TRBV9 and TRBJ1-6, reads DSGVTQTPKHLITATGQRVTLRCSPRSGDLSVYWYQQSLDQGLQFLIQYYNGEERAKGNILERFSAQQFPDLHSELNLSSLELGDSALYFCASSSSGSNPPLHFGNGTRLTVT.